This TCR beta chain was identified in a study of T cell changes during pregnancy in multiple sclerosis. Germline V lookup: CDR1 MNHEY, CDR2 SVGAGI. V was pared by 6 bases and J by 1 base, with 13 bases between. The CDR3 extends over 15 amino acids. The protocol was immunoSEQ multiplex PCR, while the TCRdb copy is restricted to in-frame clones and leaves out a portion. The sample consists of under 50,000 clones, 85% to 95% of them appearing once. This receptor was taken from a female donor in good health, enrolled as a control in a pregnancy study. This sequence joins TRBV6-5 and TRBJ1-5, with a possible D match to TRBD1 (5 bases). The material sequenced was CD4+ T cells from peripheral blood mononuclear cells, taken in the second trimester of pregnancy. CDR3 amino acids: CASRPLGGSNQPQHF. The CDR3 bases are TGTGCCAGCAGGCCTCTGGGGGGAAGCAATCAGCCCCAGCATTTT.